The clone carrying this TCR beta chain was found a few times. This sample stems from a study of T-cell reconstitution after alpha-beta-depleted transplantation in children. A TCRbeta library incorporating unique molecular identifiers was prepared. TCRdb ran MiXCR on the PCR reads and lists one entry per CDR3 protein. The sample carries around 530,000 distinct CDR3 sequences, approximately 32% recorded once. The CDR3 consists of 14 residues. Germline V gives CDR1 MNHNS, CDR2 SASEGT. The V gene lost 6 bases and the J gene lost 8 bases, with 17 bases spanning the gap. V usage is TRBV6-1 and J usage is TRBJ2-1, with D perhaps being TRBD1 or TRBD2 (6 bases each). This specimen was PBMCs from the stem cell graft donor, taken from the stem cell graft. The receptor was isolated from a human donor who donated a stem cell graft to a child with aplastic anemia. The CDR3 loop is CASRSGGVRHEQFF. The CDR3 nucleotides are TGTGCCAGCAGGTCCGGGGGCGTACGGCATGAGCAGTTCTTC.